The clone carrying this T cell receptor (beta chain) was counted a few times. The antigen is not known. It was patients with CD8+CD57+ cell expansion by flow cytometry who were chosen for sequencing. Blood samples were obtained from patients who had received no prior therapy. This record comes from a study of CD8+CD57+ T cells in acquired aplastic anemia. Study as a whole: The DNA of sorted CD4+ and CD8+ cells averaged roughly 3 ug. General study findings and limits: A significant difference in CD8+ Simpson's diversity between patients and controls was not found. Patients had twenty-nine CD8+ CDR3 sequences in common with controls (the shared set).

TCR beta VDJ and CDR3 profiling used genomic DNA as template. Each CDR3 protein gets one entry after TCRdb re-called the reads with MiXCR. The table shows 110,000 or so distinct CDR3 sequences, with roughly 55% occurring only once. This CDR3 has 17 amino acids. Trimming cost V 4 bases and J 4 bases; bases outside gene matches: 12. Germline V lookup: CDR1 MDHEN, CDR2 SYDVKM. The TCR sequence derives from a human donor with aplastic anemia. The genes are TRBV28 and TRBJ1-5, with 8 bases aligning to TRBD1. Material for sequencing was sorted CD4+, CD8+, or CD8+CD57+ T cells (not recorded which) from PBMCs. CDR3 residues: CASSSLLGQAPNQPQHF. The CDR3 DNA is TGTGCCAGCAGTTCACTCCTGGGACAGGCGCCTAATCAGCCCCAGCATTTT.